This TCR beta chain was retrieved from a study of metastatic and nonmetastatic thyroid tumors. Study-level background: Comparative analysis of repertoires was undertaken across blood and tumor or nodule tissue obtained from malignant and benign thyroid patients. Findings of the study overall: The study reportedly found significantly higher TCR beta diversity in malignant thyroid tumors than benign nodules, in blood and tumor.

A word on this clone: Its antigen is still unknown.

Original handling: The study built a papillary thyroid cancer distant-metastasis classifier from CDR3 differences across clinicopathological groups. TCRdb re-called the PCR reads through MiXCR. The V and J calls reflect TCRdb's pipeline rather than the authors' work. In the table there are more than 9,500 clones, around 25% of which are singletons. Patients had received no treatment of any kind before thyroid surgery. The origin of this receptor is a male donor with papillary thyroid cancer or a benign thyroid nodule (not recorded which). Some clones in this sample may be carry-over from other donors' samples. The sequenced material came from adjacent normal tissue.

CDR3 in DNA: TGTGCCAGCAGCCCGGGGGGACAGGGGAGAACTGAAGCTTTCTTT. This encodes CASSPGGQGRTEAFF. This chain uses TRBV5-6 with TRBJ1-1; 10 bases fit TRBD1. The CDR3 is 15 amino acids. V lost 4 bases and J lost 5; bases outside the gene matches: 8. CDR1 and CDR2 (germline): SGHDT, YYEEEE.